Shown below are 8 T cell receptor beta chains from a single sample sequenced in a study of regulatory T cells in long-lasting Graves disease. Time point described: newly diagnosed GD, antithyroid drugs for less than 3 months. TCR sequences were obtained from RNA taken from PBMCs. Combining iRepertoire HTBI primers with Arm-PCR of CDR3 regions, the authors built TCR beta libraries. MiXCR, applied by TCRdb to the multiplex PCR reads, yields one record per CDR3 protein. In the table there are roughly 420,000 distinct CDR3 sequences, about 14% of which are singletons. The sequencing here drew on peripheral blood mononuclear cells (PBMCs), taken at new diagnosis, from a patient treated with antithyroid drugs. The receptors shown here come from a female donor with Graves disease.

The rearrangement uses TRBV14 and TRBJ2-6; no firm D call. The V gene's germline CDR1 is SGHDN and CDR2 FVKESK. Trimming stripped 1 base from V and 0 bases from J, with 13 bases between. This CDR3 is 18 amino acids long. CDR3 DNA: TGTGCCAGCAGCCAAGTCAGCCATAAGAGCTCTGGGGCCAACGTCCTGACTTTC. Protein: CASSQVSHKSSGANVLTF.

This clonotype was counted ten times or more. In nucleotides, the CDR3 is TGTGCCACCAGCTGGGGAGATCAGCCCCAGCATTTT. Residues: CATSWGDQPQHF. The genes are TRBV15 and TRBJ1-5; D is unresolved. The CDR3 has 12 amino acids. Germline CDR1 LNHNV, CDR2 YYDKDF (reference sequence). The germline V and J ends were trimmed by 5 bases and 5 bases, with 7 bases remaining between them.

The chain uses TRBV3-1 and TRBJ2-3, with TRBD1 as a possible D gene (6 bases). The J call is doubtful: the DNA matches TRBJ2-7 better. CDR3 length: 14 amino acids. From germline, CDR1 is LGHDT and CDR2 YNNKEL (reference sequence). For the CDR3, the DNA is TGTGCCAGCAGCCGACCGGACAGATCCTACGAGCAGTACTTC. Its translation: CASSRPDRSYEQYF.

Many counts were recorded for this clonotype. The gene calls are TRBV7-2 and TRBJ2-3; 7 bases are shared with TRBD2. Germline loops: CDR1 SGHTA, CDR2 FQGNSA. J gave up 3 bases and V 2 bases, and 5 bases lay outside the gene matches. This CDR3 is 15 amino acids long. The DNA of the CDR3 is TGTGCCAGCAGCTTAATGGCGGGAGAAACAGATACGCAGTATTTT. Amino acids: CASSLMAGETDTQYF.

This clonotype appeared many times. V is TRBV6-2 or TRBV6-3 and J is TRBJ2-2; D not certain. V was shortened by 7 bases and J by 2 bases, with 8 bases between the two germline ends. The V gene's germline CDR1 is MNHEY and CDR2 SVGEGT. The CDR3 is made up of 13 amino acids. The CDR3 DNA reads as TGTGCCAGCACCCAGCCTAACACCGGGGAGCTGTTTTTT. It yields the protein CASTQPNTGELFF.

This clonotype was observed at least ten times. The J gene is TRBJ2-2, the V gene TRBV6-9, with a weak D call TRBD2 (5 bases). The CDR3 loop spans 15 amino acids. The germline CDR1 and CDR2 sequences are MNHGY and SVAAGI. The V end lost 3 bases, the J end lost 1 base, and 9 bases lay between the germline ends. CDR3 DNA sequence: TGTGCCAGCAGTTACGGCGGGCAGAACACCGGGGAGCTGTTTTTT. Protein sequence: CASSYGGQNTGELFF.

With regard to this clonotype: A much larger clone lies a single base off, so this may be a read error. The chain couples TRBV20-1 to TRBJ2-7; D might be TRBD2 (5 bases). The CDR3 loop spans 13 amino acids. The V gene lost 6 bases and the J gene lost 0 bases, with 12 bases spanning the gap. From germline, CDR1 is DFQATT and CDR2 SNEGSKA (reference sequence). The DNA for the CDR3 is TGCAGTGCCGAACGGGAAGGCTCCTACGAGCAGTACTTC. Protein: CSAEREGSYEQYF.

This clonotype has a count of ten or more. This chain's CDR3 is CASSWTSVPTSYNEQFF. The CDR3 bases are TGTGCCAGCAGCTGGACTAGCGTTCCCACCTCCTACAATGAGCAGTTCTTC. The rearrangement joins TRBV7-9 to TRBJ2-1, with 9 bases aligning to TRBD2. Trimming took 4 bases from V and 0 from J; bases not matched to a gene: 7. CDR1 is SEHNR and CDR2 is FQNEAQ in the germline V gene (reference sequence). CDR3 size: 17 residues.